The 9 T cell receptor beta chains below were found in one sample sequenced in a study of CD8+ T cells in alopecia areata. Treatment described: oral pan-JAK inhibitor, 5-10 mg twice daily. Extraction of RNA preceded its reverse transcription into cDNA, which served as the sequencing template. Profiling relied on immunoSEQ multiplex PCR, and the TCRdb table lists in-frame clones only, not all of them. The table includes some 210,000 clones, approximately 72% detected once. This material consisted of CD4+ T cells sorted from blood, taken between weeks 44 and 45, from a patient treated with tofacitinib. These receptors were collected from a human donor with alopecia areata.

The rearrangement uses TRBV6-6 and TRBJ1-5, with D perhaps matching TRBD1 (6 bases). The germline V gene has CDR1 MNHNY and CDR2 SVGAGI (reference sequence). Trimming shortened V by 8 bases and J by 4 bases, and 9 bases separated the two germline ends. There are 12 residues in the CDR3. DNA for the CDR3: TGTGCCAGCGCCACAGGGAATCAGCCCCAGCATTTT. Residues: CASATGNQPQHF.

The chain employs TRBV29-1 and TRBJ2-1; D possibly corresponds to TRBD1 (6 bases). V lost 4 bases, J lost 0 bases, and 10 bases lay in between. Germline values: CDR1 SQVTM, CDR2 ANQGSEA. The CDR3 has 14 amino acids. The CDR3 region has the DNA TGCAGCGTTGGGACAGCCCCCTCCTACAATGAGCAGTTCTTC. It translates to CSVGTAPSYNEQFF.

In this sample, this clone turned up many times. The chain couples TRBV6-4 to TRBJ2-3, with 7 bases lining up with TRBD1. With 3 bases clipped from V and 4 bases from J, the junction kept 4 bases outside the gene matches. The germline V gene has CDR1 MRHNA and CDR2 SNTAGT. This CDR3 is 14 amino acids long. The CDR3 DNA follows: TGTGCCAGCAGTGAGGGACAGAACCCAGATACGCAGTATTTT. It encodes CASSEGQNPDTQYF.

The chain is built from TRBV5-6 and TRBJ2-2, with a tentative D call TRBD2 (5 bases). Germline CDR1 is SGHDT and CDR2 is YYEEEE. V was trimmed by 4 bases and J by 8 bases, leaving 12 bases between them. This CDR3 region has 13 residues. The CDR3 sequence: CASSLTWTGELFF. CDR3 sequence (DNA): TGTGCCAGCAGCCTCACCTGGACTGGGGAGCTGTTTTTT. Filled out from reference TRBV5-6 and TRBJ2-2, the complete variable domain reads DAGVTQSPTHLIKTRGQQVTLRCSPKSGHDTVSWYQQALGQGPQFIFQYYEEEERQRGNFPDRFSGHQFPNYSSELNVNALLLGDSALYLCASSLTWTGELFFGEGSRLTVL.

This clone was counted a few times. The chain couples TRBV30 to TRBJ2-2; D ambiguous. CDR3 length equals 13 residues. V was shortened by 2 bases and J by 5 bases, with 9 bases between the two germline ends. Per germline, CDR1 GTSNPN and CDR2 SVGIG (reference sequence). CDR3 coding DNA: TGTGCCTGGAGTCGGGTACTGACCGGGGAGCTGTTTTTT. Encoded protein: CAWSRVLTGELFF.

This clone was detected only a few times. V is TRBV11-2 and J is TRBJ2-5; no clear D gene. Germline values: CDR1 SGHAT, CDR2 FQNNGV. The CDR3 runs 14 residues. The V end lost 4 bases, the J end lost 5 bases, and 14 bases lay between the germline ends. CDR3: CASSYGPARETQYF. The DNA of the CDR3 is TGTGCCAGCAGCTATGGTCCCGCGAGGGAGACCCAGTACTTC.

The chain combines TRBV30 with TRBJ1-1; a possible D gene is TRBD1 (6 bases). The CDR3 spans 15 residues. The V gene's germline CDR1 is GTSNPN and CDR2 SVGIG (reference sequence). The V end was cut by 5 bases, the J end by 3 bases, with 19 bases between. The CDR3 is CAWHRVNSYDTEAFF. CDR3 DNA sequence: TGTGCCTGGCACAGGGTGAATTCGTACGACACTGAAGCTTTCTTT.

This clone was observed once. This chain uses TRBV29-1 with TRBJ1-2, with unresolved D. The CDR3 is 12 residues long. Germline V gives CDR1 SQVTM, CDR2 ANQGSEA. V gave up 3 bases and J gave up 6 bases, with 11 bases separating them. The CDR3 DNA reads TGCAGCGTTGAGGGCAACAGAGATGGCTACACCTTC. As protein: CSVEGNRDGYTF.

This CDR3 reads CASSVGVGSQPQHF. The CDR3 coding sequence is TGTGCCAGCAGCGTAGGGGTAGGGAGCCAGCCCCAGCATTTT. The chain combines TRBV9 with TRBJ1-5; D remains ambiguous. The V end lost 0 bases, the J end lost 7 bases, and 11 bases lay between the germline ends. The CDR3 has 14 residues. CDR1 and CDR2 from the germline V gene are SGDLS and YYNGEE.